This T cell receptor beta chain derives from a study of T cells in women clearing cervical HPV infection. Losses at the gene ends were 6 bases for V and 9 bases for J; bases not matched to a gene: 6. Germline lookup yields CDR1 ENHRY and CDR2 SYGVKD. The CDR3 is 13 residues long. TCRdb's table, derived via immunoSEQ multiplex PCR, lists solely in-frame clones and lacks some. The listing contains tens of thousands of clones. On this clone itself: Read coverage stops 3 residues before the CDR3 terminus; the germline J gene supplies the remainder.

Input material: blood buffy coat. This TCR derives from a woman aged 18 to 75 with a cervical HPV16 infection that either progressed to CIN3+ or cleared (not recorded which). J is TRBJ2-1 and V is TRBV10-3; 9 bases match TRBD2. CDR3 bases read: TGTGCCATCAGCTCCGGGACTAGCTTTGAG. Translating gives CAISSGTSFE. In full, the CDR3 is CAISSGTSFEQFF.